This T cell receptor beta chain was found in a study of early T cells in non-severe SARS-CoV-2 infection. One entry per CDR3 protein, called by TCRdb with MiXCR from the 5' RACE reads. There are 83,000 or so distinct CDR3 sequences in the sample; 8% to 13% occur only once, and around 8% lies in the top ten. Germline CDR1 DFQATT, CDR2 SNEGSKA (reference sequence). The ends lost 3 bases at V and 2 bases at J; junction bases unmatched: 0. The CDR3 covers 14 residues. The sequences come from whole blood, collected at baseline. The TCR sequence derives from an adult who was a healthcare worker with PCR-confirmed SARS-CoV-2 infection or an uninfected control (not recorded which). The genes are TRBV20-1 and TRBJ2-7; 14 positions agree with TRBD2. CDR3 in amino acids: CSARGLAGAYEQYF. The CDR3 nucleotides read TGCAGTGCTAGGGGACTAGCGGGGGCCTACGAGCAGTACTTC.